This is a list of T cell receptor beta chains from one sample in a study of glioma-infiltrating T cells. From the multiplex PCR reads, TCRdb called clonotypes with MiXCR, one entry per CDR3 protein. The sample comprises 150,000 or so distinct CDR3 sequences, 35% to 50% of which are singletons, and 20% to 25% rests with the top ten. Source material: glioma tissue, nonneoplastic brain tissue, or PBMCs (not recorded which). These receptors all come from a human donor with low-grade glioma or glioblastoma, undergoing nonglioma brain surgery, or in good health (not recorded which). Each CDR3 is given with its conserved first and last residue. A D gene is named only where the DNA matches it firmly. The size field is filled for only some rows; it gives once, few, many or a size class.

d_call	cdr3_length	v_call	clone_size	j_call	cdr3_aa
NA	15	TRBV7-6	NA	TRBJ2-5	CASSDNTGGGETQYF
NA	17	TRBV6-6	few	TRBJ1-2	CASSYSRSTAKNYGYTF
NA	13	TRBV28	many	TRBJ2-1	CASLGGIYNEQFF
NA	10	TRBV2	NA	TRBJ2-1	CASGRYEQFF
TRBD2	16	TRBV6-1	NA	TRBJ2-7	CASSETTSGRSDEQYF
NA	16	TRBV6-2/TRBV6-3	NA	TRBJ1-5	CASSPPSRANNQPQHF
NA	14	TRBV20-1	few	TRBJ2-5	CSAPATQTQETQYF
TRBD2	17	TRBV20-1	NA	TRBJ2-5	CSARAQGLARVRETQYF
TRBD2	15	TRBV27	few	TRBJ2-1	CASSPTSGRHNEQFF
NA	13	TRBV5-1	many	TRBJ2-3	CASSLVYTDTQYF
NA	15	TRBV20-1	few	TRBJ1-5	CSASALGHGNQPQHF
NA	15	TRBV6-2/TRBV6-3	once	TRBJ2-5	CASSEVGSPVETQYF
NA	15	TRBV15	many	TRBJ1-2	CATSREGLSGYGYTF
NA	14	TRBV10-3	few	TRBJ2-3	CASSPDPTTDTQYF
NA	13	TRBV7-2	NA	TRBJ2-7	CASSLDVGYEQYF
NA	12	TRBV25-1	few	TRBJ2-7	CASSAGFYEQYF
NA	15	TRBV20-1	few	TRBJ1-3	CSARWGTNIGNTIYF
NA	14	TRBV6-2/TRBV6-3	few	TRBJ2-3	CASGERSGIETQYF
NA	14	TRBV7-2	NA	TRBJ1-3	CASSLPSSGNTIYF
NA	16	TRBV4-1	NA	NA	CASSQARNWRNTEAFF
NA	14	TRBV15	NA	TRBJ2-1	CATRAPSFHNEQFF
NA	13	TRBV14	NA	TRBJ2-1	CASSQGAANEQFF
NA	14	TRBV7-8	few	TRBJ2-7	CASSRTRAAYEQYF
NA	13	TRBV6-2/TRBV6-3	medium-sized	TRBJ1-5	CASSYNSNQPQHF
TRBD1	16	TRBV27	NA	TRBJ1-5	CASSSTGTGIDQPKHF
NA	14	TRBV20-1	NA	TRBJ2-1	CSARDSLPYNEQFF
NA	11	TRBV27	many	TRBJ2-3	CASSRRDTQYF
NA	14	TRBV20-1	NA	TRBJ2-3	CSAPGRPSTDTQYF
NA	17	TRBV4-1	NA	TRBJ2-7	CASSQDFLAMSSYEQYF
NA	15	TRBV6-1	few	TRBJ1-1	CASSGLDSMNTEAFF
NA	15	TRBV6-1	NA	TRBJ2-7	CASSEHVDGGYEQYF
NA	17	TRBV6-2/TRBV6-3	few	TRBJ1-4	CASIKQGFSSTNEKLFF
TRBD1	14	TRBV2	NA	TRBJ1-2	CASRMTGGNYGYTF
NA	14	TRBV12-3/TRBV12-4	few	TRBJ1-1	CASSFYQGNTEAFF
TRBD1	14	TRBV6-1	NA	TRBJ2-7	CASRLTGLNYEQYF
NA	13	TRBV18	few	TRBJ1-1	CASSPSMNTEAFF
NA	15	TRBV12-3/TRBV12-4	NA	TRBJ1-5	CASKLGGYSNQPQHF
NA	14	TRBV20-1	once	TRBJ2-7	CSANRISRSYEQYF
NA	12	TRBV7-9	few	TRBJ1-2	CASSPDSYGYTF
NA	15	TRBV6-1	NA	TRBJ1-1	CASRPEVGRPGGAFF
NA	14	TRBV20-1	NA	TRBJ2-5	CSASLTRGQETQYF
NA	18	TRBV15	NA	TRBJ1-1	CATSRGLGEGRANTEAFF
TRBD1	15	TRBV20-1	NA	TRBJ2-2	CSARAADRGTGELFF
NA	14	TRBV29-1	NA	TRBJ2-5	CTTPLEVASETQYF
NA	15	TRBV4-1	NA	TRBJ2-3	CASSLAGAGEDTQYF
TRBD2	17	TRBV7-6	NA	TRBJ2-5	CASSSQASSGLQETQYF
TRBD2	16	TRBV20-1	few	TRBJ2-7	CSARDLLAGGPYEQYF
NA	13	TRBV4-1	few	TRBJ2-1	CASSQESSPGVFF
NA	17	TRBV7-9	NA	TRBJ1-6	CASSLYGRGPNNSPLHF